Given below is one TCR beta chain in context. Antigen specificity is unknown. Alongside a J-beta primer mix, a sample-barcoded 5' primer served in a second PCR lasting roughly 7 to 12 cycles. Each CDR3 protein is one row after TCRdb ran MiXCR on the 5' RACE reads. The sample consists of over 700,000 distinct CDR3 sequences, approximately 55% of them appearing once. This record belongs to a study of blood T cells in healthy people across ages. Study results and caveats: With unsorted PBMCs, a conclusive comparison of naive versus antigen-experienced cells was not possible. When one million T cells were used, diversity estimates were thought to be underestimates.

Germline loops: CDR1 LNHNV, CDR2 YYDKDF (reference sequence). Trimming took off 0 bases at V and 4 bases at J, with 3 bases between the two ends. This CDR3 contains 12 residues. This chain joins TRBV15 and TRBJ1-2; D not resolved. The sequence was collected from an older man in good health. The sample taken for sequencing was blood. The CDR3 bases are TGTGCCACCAGCAGAGATATCTATGGCTACACCTTC. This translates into CATSRDIYGYTF. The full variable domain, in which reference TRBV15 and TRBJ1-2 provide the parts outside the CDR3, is DAMVIQNPRYQVTQFGKPVTLSCSQTLNHNVMYWYQQKSSQAPKLLFHYYDKDFNNEADTPDNFQSRRPNTSFCFLDIRSPGLGDTAMYLCATSRDIYGYTFGSGTRLTVV.